This entry describes one T cell receptor (beta chain). Germline V gene data show CDR1 as MDHEN and CDR2 as SYDVKM. The ends lost 3 bases at V and 4 bases at J; junction bases unmatched: 6. The CDR3 is made up of 16 amino acids. The data stem from a study of blood T cell repertoires in COVID-19. Participant ages covered roughly 18 to 89 years across about 25 US areas. Recovery meant two consecutive negative NP/OP PCR tests, professional clearance, or resolved symptoms. Libraries were prepared by immunoSEQ multiplex PCR; TCRdb keeps only in-frame clonotypes and omits some of them. The repertoire holds under 300,000 clones, with roughly 87% as singletons.

The specimen was PBMCs or T cells enriched from blood (not recorded which). This sequence was found in a woman aged 25-40 years who had recovered from COVID-19. This rearrangement joins TRBV28 to TRBJ2-7; TRBD2 matches 13 bases. The CDR3: CASSFGTSGTDYEQYF. The CDR3 DNA sequence: TGTGCCAGCAGTTTCGGGACTAGCGGGACCGATTACGAGCAGTACTTC.